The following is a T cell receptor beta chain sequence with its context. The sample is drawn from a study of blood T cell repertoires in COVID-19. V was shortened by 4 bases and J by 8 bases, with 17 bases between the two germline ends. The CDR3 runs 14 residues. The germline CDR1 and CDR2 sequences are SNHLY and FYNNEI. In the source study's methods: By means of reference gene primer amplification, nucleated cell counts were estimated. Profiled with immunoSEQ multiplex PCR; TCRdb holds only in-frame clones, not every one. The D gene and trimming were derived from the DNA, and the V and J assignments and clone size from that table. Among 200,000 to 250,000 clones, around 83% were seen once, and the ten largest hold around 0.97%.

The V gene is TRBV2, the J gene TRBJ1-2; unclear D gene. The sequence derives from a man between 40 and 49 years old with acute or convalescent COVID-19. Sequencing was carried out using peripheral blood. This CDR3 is CASSGPDGKGGYTF. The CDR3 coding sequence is TGTGCCAGCAGTGGGCCGGACGGGAAAGGCGGCTACACCTTC.